This is a list of T cell receptor beta chains from one sample in a study of T-cell memory formation after mild COVID-19. TCRdb analysed the 5' RACE reads with MiXCR anew, one entry per CDR3 protein. Altogether 150,000 or so distinct CDR3 sequences are present, approximately 25% being singletons, with the ten largest covering approximately 24%. Sequencing was performed on PBMCs or a T cell subset sorted from them (not recorded which). The receptors originated from an adult woman who had mild COVID-19 (a few samples of this study predate the infection). Cell type and time point are not known. The CDR3 runs from the conserved cysteine through the conserved F or W. A D gene is named only where the DNA matches it firmly. Clone sizes are given selectively: once, few, many, or a class where the clone is expanded.

d_call	clone_size	v_call	j_call	cdr3_nt	cdr3_aa
.	.	TRBV6-5	TRBJ1-2	TGTGCCAGCAGCCAGTTGGGGGGTGTCTATGGCTACACCTTC	CASSQLGGVYGYTF
.	.	TRBV7-8	TRBJ2-5	TGTGCCAGCAGCTTTGACTCGAGGGCAGGGGACAAAGAGACCCAGTACTTC	CASSFDSRAGDKETQYF
.	many	TRBV7-9	TRBJ1-1	TGTGCCAGCAGCCCGAATCAGATTTTGACTGAAGCTTTCTTT	CASSPNQILTEAFF
TRBD2	.	TRBV6-5	TRBJ2-2	TGTGCCAGCAGCCCCTGGACTAGCGGGAGGGTCACCGGGGAGCTGTTTTTT	CASSPWTSGRVTGELFF
.	few	TRBV9	TRBJ2-2	TGTGCCAGCAGCGTAGGAGGGCCAACCGGGGAGCTGTTTTTT	CASSVGGPTGELFF
TRBD1	few	TRBV29-1	TRBJ2-4	TGCAGCGCCGGGGAAGCGACAGGGACGAACATTCAGTACTTC	CSAGEATGTNIQYF
.	few	TRBV4-3	TRBJ2-2	TGCGCCAGCAGCCCAAGTGGGTCCGTGGTGTCCGGGGAGCTGTTTTTT	CASSPSGSVVSGELFF
.	.	TRBV10-3	TRBJ1-1	TGTGCCATCAGTGAATTGGGGGCTGAAGCTTTCTTT	CAISELGAEAFF
.	once	TRBV20-1	TRBJ2-7	TGCAGTGCTAGAGTAGCGGCCTACGAGCAGTACTTC	CSARVAAYEQYF
.	.	TRBV6-5	TRBJ1-1	TGTGCCAGCACCGAGGGGGACTGGGGGAACACTGAAGCTTTCTTT	CASTEGDWGNTEAFF
.	few	TRBV12-3/TRBV12-4	TRBJ1-4	TGTGCCAGCAGTTTGACGACAGAAAAACTGTTTTTT	CASSLTTEKLFF
TRBD2	few	TRBV4-2	TRBJ2-1	TGTGCCAGCAGCCTCAGGCTAGCGGGACTCAACAATGAGCAGTTCTTC	CASSLRLAGLNNEQFF
.	.	TRBV9	TRBJ1-1	TGTGCCAGCAGCCCCGAAGGAGGCCACACTGAAGCTTTCTTT	CASSPEGGHTEAFF
.	.	TRBV7-8	TRBJ2-3	TGTGCCAGCAGCTTAGTCGAAGGTATCGGCACAGATACGCAGTATTTT	CASSLVEGIGTDTQYF
TRBD2	.	TRBV6-2/TRBV6-3	TRBJ2-7	TGTGCCAGCAGTTACTTTAGCGGGAGCTCCTACGAGCAGTACTTC	CASSYFSGSSYEQYF
TRBD1	.	TRBV11-2	TRBJ2-7	TGTGCCAGCAGCCACCCGGGACAGGGGGTTTGGGGGGGAACCTACGAGCAGTACTTC	CASSHPGQGVWGGTYEQYF
.	few	TRBV12-3/TRBV12-4	TRBJ2-5	TGTGCCAGCAGATCGGGAATTACTGGGGAGACCCAGTACTTC	CASRSGITGETQYF
.	once	TRBV12-3/TRBV12-4	TRBJ1-5	TGTGCCAGCAGTAAGGTGCATCAGCCCCAGCATTTT	CASSKVHQPQHF
.	.	TRBV19	TRBJ1-1	TGTGCCAGTAGTATCAGCTCGAACACTGAAGCTTTCTTT	CASSISSNTEAFF
.	.	TRBV27	TRBJ2-1	TGTGCCAGCAGTTTCGGGCAGGCCCATGGTGAGCAGTTCTTC	CASSFGQAHGEQFF
.	.	TRBV4-2	TRBJ2-2	TGTGCCAGCAGCCAAGAGACCGGGGAGCTGTTTTTT	CASSQETGELFF
.	.	TRBV29-1	TRBJ1-4	TGCAGCGCTCGAAAGAATGAAAAACTGTTTTTT	CSARKNEKLFF
TRBD2	.	TRBV7-9	TRBJ2-1	TGTGCCAGCAGGTCCCAGCGGGAGGGTGGCGATGAGCAGTTCTTC	CASRSQREGGDEQFF
.	few	TRBV5-1	TRBJ1-1	TGCGCCAGCAGGGTCGGCACCAACACTGAAGCTTTCTTT	CASRVGTNTEAFF
.	.	TRBV7-2	TRBJ2-3	TGTGCCAGCAGCTTCCGCCGGGACAGCACAGATACGCAGTATTTT	CASSFRRDSTDTQYF
.	few	TRBV27	TRBJ1-6	TGTGCCAGCAGTTTAGGGAACTCCTATAATTCACCCCTCCACTTT	CASSLGNSYNSPLHF
.	.	TRBV6-5	TRBJ2-5	TGTGCCAGCAGTTATGGGGGGCAAGAGACACAGTACTTC	CASSYGGQETQYF
.	.	TRBV3-1	TRBJ1-1	TGTGCCAGCAGCCAAGAACGGCAGAACACTGAAGCTTTCTTT	CASSQERQNTEAFF
.	few	TRBV7-9	TRBJ2-3	TGTGCCAGCAGCTCCCTAGCCACTCTAGATACGCAGTATTTT	CASSSLATLDTQYF
TRBD1	.	TRBV29-1	TRBJ1-2	TGCAGCGACCGCGCCAGGGGGGGCTATGGCTACACCTTC	CSDRARGGYGYTF
TRBD2	few	TRBV24-1	TRBJ2-1	TGTGCCACCAGTGATCCGGGACTAGCGGATTACAATGAGCAGTTCTTC	CATSDPGLADYNEQFF
TRBD1	few	TRBV7-8	TRBJ2-3	TGTGCCAGCAGCTTAGCCTGGCAGGGGGCCACAGATACGCAGTATTTT	CASSLAWQGATDTQYF
TRBD1	few	TRBV5-1	TRBJ2-5	TGCGCCAGCAGCGCCGGACAGGGTAACTATCAAGAGACCCAGTACTTC	CASSAGQGNYQETQYF
TRBD2	.	TRBV6-6	TRBJ2-3	TGTGCCAGCAGTTACTCGAGACTAGCGAGTAGCACAGATACGCAGTATTTT	CASSYSRLASSTDTQYF
TRBD1	.	TRBV4-3	TRBJ1-2	TGCGCCAGCAGCCTGGGGACAGGTTCCTATGGCTACACCTTC	CASSLGTGSYGYTF
.	few	TRBV12-3/TRBV12-4	TRBJ2-1	TGTGCCAGCAGTCTCACAGGGGGGGATGAGCAGTTCTTC	CASSLTGGDEQFF
.	.	TRBV7-6	TRBJ2-3	TGTGCCAGCAGCTCTTCCCTGGGGGGGCTGACAGATACGCAGTATTTT	CASSSSLGGLTDTQYF
.	.	TRBV7-9	TRBJ1-1	TGTGCCAGCAGCCATCCGGGACTGCCTGAAGCTTTCTTT	CASSHPGLPEAFF
TRBD1	.	TRBV5-6	TRBJ1-1	TGTGCCAGCAGCGTGAGGGACAGGGTTTTGACTGAAGCTTTCTTT	CASSVRDRVLTEAFF
TRBD2	.	TRBV28	TRBJ2-6	TGTGCCAGCAGTCCGTCCGGGACTAGCGGGAGGGCTGGGGCCAACGTCCTGACTTTC	CASSPSGTSGRAGANVLTF
TRBD2	.	TRBV7-8	TRBJ2-1	TGTGCCAGCACGCGACTAGCGGGGGGTGTGGATGAGCAGTTCTTC	CASTRLAGGVDEQFF
.	.	TRBV5-1	TRBJ1-1	TGCGCCAGCACTATCGAGGGAGGGACTGAAGCTTTCTTT	CASTIEGGTEAFF
.	.	TRBV15	TRBJ2-7	TGTGCCACCAGCAGCGGACGGGGGTACGAGCAGTACTTC	CATSSGRGYEQYF
TRBD1	few	TRBV27	TRBJ1-6	TGTGCCAGCAGTTTAGGGGGGACAGGGGGTTCCCTCCACTTT	CASSLGGTGGSLHF
.	.	TRBV7-8	TRBJ2-3	TGTGCCAGCAGCTTATATGAACAGCGAGATACGCAGTATTTT	CASSLYEQRDTQYF
.	few	TRBV5-5	TRBJ1-2	TGTGCCAGCAGCGAACTCATCTCTAACTATGGCTACACCTTC	CASSELISNYGYTF
.	once	TRBV7-9	TRBJ2-7	TGTGCCAGCAGCGACCTGGTCGTGTGGAGTGGGGAGCAGTACTTC	CASSDLVVWSGEQYF
TRBD1	once	TRBV24-1	TRBJ1-2	TGTGCCACCAGTGTGGGACAGGCCTATGGCTACACCTTC	CATSVGQAYGYTF